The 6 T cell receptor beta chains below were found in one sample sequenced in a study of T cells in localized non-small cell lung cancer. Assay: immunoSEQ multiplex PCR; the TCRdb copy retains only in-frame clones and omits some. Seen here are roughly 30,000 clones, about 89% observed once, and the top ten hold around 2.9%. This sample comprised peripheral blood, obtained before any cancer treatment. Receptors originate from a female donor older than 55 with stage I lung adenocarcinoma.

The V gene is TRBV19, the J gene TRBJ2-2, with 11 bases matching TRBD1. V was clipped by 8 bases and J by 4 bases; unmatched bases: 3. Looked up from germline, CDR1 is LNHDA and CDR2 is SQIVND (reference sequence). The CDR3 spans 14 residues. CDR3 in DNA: TGTGCCAGTCATGGGACAGGGGGCACCGGGGAGCTGTTTTTT. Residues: CASHGTGGTGELFF.

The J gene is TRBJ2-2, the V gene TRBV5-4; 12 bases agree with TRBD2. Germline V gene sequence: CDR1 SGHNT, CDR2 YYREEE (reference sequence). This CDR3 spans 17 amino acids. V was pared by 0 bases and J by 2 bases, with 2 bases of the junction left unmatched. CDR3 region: CASSLGTSGINTGELFF. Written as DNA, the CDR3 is TGTGCCAGCAGCTTGGGGACTAGCGGGATTAACACCGGGGAGCTGTTTTTT.

The CDR3 DNA follows: TGTGCCAGCAGCCGCCCTCAAGAGACCCAGTACTTC. Translation: CASSRPQETQYF. The chain joins TRBV11-1 to TRBJ2-5; no definite D call. From germline, CDR1 is SGHAT and CDR2 FQDESV (reference sequence). The germline V and J ends were trimmed by 5 bases and 2 bases, with 6 bases remaining between them. The CDR3 has 12 residues.

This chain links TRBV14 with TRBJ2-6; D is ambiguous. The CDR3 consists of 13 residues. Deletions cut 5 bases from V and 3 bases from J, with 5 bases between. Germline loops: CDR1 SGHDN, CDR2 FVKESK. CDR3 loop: CASSMHGANVLTF. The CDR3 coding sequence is TGTGCCAGCAGCATGCATGGGGCCAACGTCCTGACTTTC. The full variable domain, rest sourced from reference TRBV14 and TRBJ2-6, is EAGVTQFPSHSVIEKGQTVTLRCDPISGHDNLYWYRRVMGKEIKFLLHFVKESKQDESGMPNNRFLAERTGGTYSTLKVQPAELEDSGVYFCASSMHGANVLTFGAGSRLTVL.

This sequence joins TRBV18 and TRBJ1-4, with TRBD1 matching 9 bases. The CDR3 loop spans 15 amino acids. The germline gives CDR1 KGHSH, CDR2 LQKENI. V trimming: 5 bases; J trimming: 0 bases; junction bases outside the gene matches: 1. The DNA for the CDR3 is TGTGCCAGCTCAAGACAGGGGGCAACTAATGAAAAACTGTTTTTT. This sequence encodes CASSRQGATNEKLFF.

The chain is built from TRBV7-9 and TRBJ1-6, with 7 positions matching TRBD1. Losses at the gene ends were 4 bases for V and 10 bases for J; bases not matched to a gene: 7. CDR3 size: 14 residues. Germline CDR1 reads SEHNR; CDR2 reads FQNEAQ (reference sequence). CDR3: CASSYTGVGSPLHF. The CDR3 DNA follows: TGTGCCAGCAGCTACACAGGGGTTGGATCACCCCTCCACTTT.